This entry lists 18 T cell receptor beta chains sequenced from one sample in a study of metastatic and nonmetastatic thyroid tumors. TCRdb re-clonotyped the PCR reads through MiXCR. The sample has tens of thousands of clones, roughly 28% seen once. No treatment had been given to any patient before thyroid surgery. The sample comprised blood. The receptors were gathered from a male donor with papillary thyroid cancer or a benign thyroid nodule (not recorded which). Some clones in this sample may be carry-over from other donors' samples.

The V and J genes are TRBV27 and TRBJ2-7, with a tentative D call TRBD2 (6 bases). The CDR3 spans 13 residues. V was pared by 5 bases and J by 3 bases, with 11 bases between. The germline gives CDR1 MNHEY, CDR2 SMNVEV (reference sequence). This chain's CDR3 is CASSPRLVYEQYF. The CDR3 nucleotides are TGTGCCAGCAGTCCCCGACTAGTCTACGAGCAGTACTTC.

This clone counts as medium-sized. The chain carries TRBV7-9 and TRBJ2-7; D remains ambiguous. Germline loops: CDR1 SEHNR, CDR2 FQNEAQ (reference sequence). CDR3 length equals 12 residues. Trimming took off 1 base at V and 6 bases at J, with 7 bases between the two ends. CDR3 sequence: CASSLDRAEQYF. As DNA, the CDR3 is TGTGCCAGCAGCTTAGATAGGGCCGAGCAGTACTTC.

This clone was counted a few times. The chain uses TRBV3-1 and TRBJ2-7; D is uncertain. V lost 3 bases and J 2 bases, leaving 11 bases between the germline ends. Germline assignment: CDR1 LGHDT and CDR2 YNNKEL (reference sequence). CDR3 length: 14 residues. The CDR3 reads CASSHGDNPYEQYF. CDR3 nucleotide sequence: TGTGCCAGCAGCCACGGAGACAACCCCTACGAGCAGTACTTC.

The chain recombines TRBV20-1 with TRBJ2-7, with TRBD1 matching over 12 bases. The CDR3 is 15 amino acids. Germline CDR1 and CDR2: DFQATT and SNEGSKA (reference sequence). V shed 5 bases and J 4 bases; nucleotides not matched to a gene: 9. As DNA, the CDR3 is TGCAGTGCTGGGACCGGGACAGGGGGCCGATACGAGCAGTACTTC. It specifies CSAGTGTGGRYEQYF.

This clone was counted a few times. The chain carries TRBV28 and TRBJ1-1, with D tentatively TRBD1 (6 bases). This CDR3 comprises 11 residues. V lost 6 bases and J 11 bases, leaving 13 bases between the germline ends. In germline, CDR1 is MDHEN, CDR2 SYDVKM. CDR3 sequence (DNA): TGTGCCAGCAGCTTCCACGGACAGGCTTTCTTT. Translating it yields CASSFHGQAFF. The full variable domain, with the rest looked up from reference TRBV28 and TRBJ1-1, is DVKVTQSSRYLVKRTGEKVFLECVQDMDHENMFWYRQDPGLGLRLIYFSYDVKMKEKGDIPEGYSVSREKKERFSLILESASTNQTSMYLCASSFHGQAFFGQGTRLTVV.

V gene TRBV7-2 combines with J gene TRBJ2-7; 9 bases match TRBD1. V shed 1 base and J 6 bases; nucleotides not matched to a gene: 4. CDR1 and CDR2 from the germline V gene are SGHTA and FQGNSA. The CDR3 is 14 residues long. CDR3 region: CASSLGTGAREQYF. CDR3 sequence (DNA): TGTGCCAGCAGCTTAGGGACAGGGGCCCGCGAGCAGTACTTC.

Comments on this clone: The same CDR3 is also encoded by other DNA sequences in this sample. The rearrangement uses TRBV4-1 and TRBJ1-2; no definite D call. CDR3 size: 12 residues. Germline CDR1 reads MGHRA; CDR2 reads YSYEKL. With 1 base removed from V and 8 bases from J, the gap between germline ends came to 8 bases. CDR3 DNA: TGCGCCAGCAGCCAAGTAGGTGCCGGCTACACCTTC. This sequence encodes CASSQVGAGYTF.

This clone was detected a few times. The chain recombines TRBV30 with TRBJ2-1; perhaps D is TRBD1 or TRBD2 (6 bases each). V was cut by 6 bases and J by 4 bases, with 19 bases left in between. Germline CDR1 GTSNPN, CDR2 SVGIG (reference sequence). The CDR3 contains 15 residues. CDR3 sequence: CACTTGAGVYNEQFF. The CDR3 coding sequence is TGTGCCTGTACTACGGGGGCAGGAGTTTACAATGAGCAGTTCTTC.

This clone rates as medium-sized. The CDR3 sequence: CASSETGITNQPQHF. The CDR3 DNA sequence: TGTGCCAGCAGTGAAACGGGAATCACCAATCAGCCCCAGCATTTT. The rearrangement links TRBV6-1 to TRBJ1-5; D remains ambiguous. The germline V gene has CDR1 MNHNS and CDR2 SASEGT. This CDR3 spans 15 amino acids. Trimming removed 2 bases from V and 3 bases from J, with 11 bases in between.

The chain employs TRBV4-2 and TRBJ2-1; D is unresolved. V was cut by 0 bases and J by 9 bases, with 18 bases left in between. Germline V gene data show CDR1 as LGHNA and CDR2 as YNFKEQ. The CDR3 has 16 residues. The CDR3 DNA sequence: TGTGCCAGCAGCCAAGAGGTGAGCCAACCGTGGTTTGAGCAGTTCTTC. This sequence encodes CASSQEVSQPWFEQFF.

This clone has ten or more counts. The gene calls are TRBV19 and TRBJ1-1, with TRBD1 matching 8 bases. The CDR3 is 15 residues long. Germline values: CDR1 LNHDA, CDR2 SQIVND (reference sequence). V was clipped by 8 bases and J by 0 bases; unmatched bases: 8. The CDR3 protein is CASSTGDRLNTEAFF. The CDR3 bases are TGTGCCAGTTCGACAGGGGATCGGCTGAACACTGAAGCTTTCTTT.

V usage is TRBV20-1 and J usage is TRBJ2-1; no definite D call. The V and J ends lost 4 bases and 9 bases respectively, with 13 bases between them. CDR1 and CDR2 from the germline V gene are DFQATT and SNEGSKA (reference sequence). This CDR3 is 12 amino acids long. This CDR3 is CSATPGGAEQFF. The CDR3 bases are TGCAGTGCTACTCCGGGCGGCGCTGAGCAGTTCTTC.

V and J are TRBV28 and TRBJ1-3, with D tentatively TRBD1 (5 bases). CDR1 and CDR2 (germline): MDHEN, SYDVKM. The germline V and J ends were trimmed by 6 bases and 0 bases, with 12 bases remaining between them. The CDR3 contains 15 residues. The CDR3 is CASRPTGPSGNTIYF. CDR3 DNA: TGTGCCAGCAGACCGACGGGACCCTCTGGAAACACCATATATTTT.

This clone was picked up many times. The chain combines TRBV6-1 with TRBJ2-1, with D possibly matching TRBD1 (6 bases). Per germline, CDR1 MNHNS and CDR2 SASEGT. Trimming cost V 4 bases and J 6 bases, with 13 bases left between them. CDR3 length: 14 amino acids. In DNA form, the CDR3 reads TGTGCCAGCAGTGTTACCCACAGGGCCAATGAGCAGTTCTTC. Translating it yields CASSVTHRANEQFF.

V and J are TRBV28 and TRBJ2-7, with D perhaps matching TRBD1 (5 bases). The germline V and J ends were trimmed by 1 base and 4 bases, with 11 bases remaining between them. The CDR3 is 14 residues long. From germline, CDR1 is MDHEN and CDR2 SYDVKM. CDR3 in DNA: TGTGCCAGCAGTTTATATCAGGGCCCGTACGAGCAGTACTTC. This sequence encodes CASSLYQGPYEQYF.

This clone was recorded many times. V is TRBV29-1 and J is TRBJ1-4; D might be TRBD1 (5 bases). This CDR3 has 12 residues. Germline CDR1 and CDR2: SQVTM and ANQGSEA. Trimming left V 4 bases short and J 13 bases short, with 16 bases between. CDR3: CSVGGDPQRLFF. In DNA, the CDR3 is TGCAGCGTTGGGGGGGACCCCCAAAGACTGTTTTTT. The whole variable domain, remainder taken from reference TRBV29-1 and TRBJ1-4, is SAVISQKPSRDICQRGTSLTIQCQVDSQVTMMFWYRQQPGQSLTLIATANQGSEATYESGFVIDKFPISRPNLTFSTLTVSNMSPEDSSIYLCSVGGDPQRLFFGSGTQLSVL.

The chain uses TRBV4-1 and TRBJ2-7; TRBD2 matches at 10 bases. The CDR3 is 15 amino acids. Germline CDR1 and CDR2: MGHRA and YSYEKL. V lost 4 bases, J lost 3 bases, and 6 bases stayed unmatched. In nucleotides, the CDR3 is TGCGCCAGCAGCCCTTATAGCGGGAGGCTCTACGAGCAGTACTTC. Translation gives CASSPYSGRLYEQYF.

V usage is TRBV19 and J usage is TRBJ1-5; 10 bases align to TRBD1. The V and J ends lost 6 bases and 7 bases, in that order; junction bases with no gene match: 6. The CDR3 loop spans 14 amino acids. Germline V gene sequence: CDR1 LNHDA, CDR2 SQIVND (reference sequence). Written as DNA, the CDR3 is TGTGCCAGTAGCGACAGGGGGCTAGGCCAGCCCCAGCATTTT. Its translation: CASSDRGLGQPQHF. The full variable domain, in which reference TRBV19 and TRBJ1-5 provide the parts outside the CDR3, is DGGITQSPKYLFRKEGQNVTLSCEQNLNHDAMYWYRQDPGQGLRLIYYSQIVNDFQKGDIAEGYSVSREKKESFPLTVTSAQKNPTAFYLCASSDRGLGQPQHFGDGTRLSIL.